This T cell receptor beta chain was captured in a study of blood T cell repertoires in COVID-19. V shed 5 bases and J shed 2 bases, with 12 bases lying between them. The germline V gene has CDR1 SGHAT and CDR2 FQNNGV. CDR3 size: 15 residues. Method: immunoSEQ multiplex PCR; TCRdb's copy keeps in-frame clones and lacks some. Of fewer than 110,000 clones listed, less than 85% are singletons. This clone has just one count. The chain uses TRBV11-2 and TRBJ2-2; D may be TRBD1 (6 bases). The sequenced sample consisted of peripheral blood. The clonotype was recovered from a woman in her 70s with active or convalescent COVID-19. CDR3 nucleotides: TGTGCCAGCAGCCCACGGACAGCTAACACCGGGGAGCTGTTTTTT. It translates to CASSPRTANTGELFF.